This entry is about one T cell receptor (beta chain). Using immunoSEQ multiplex PCR, the repertoire was profiled, and TCRdb retains in-frame clones only, with some absent. The table lists approximately 180,000 clones, approximately 90% of them singletons, with around an eighth in the top ten. This entry belongs to a study of blood T cell repertoires in COVID-19. The CDR3 runs 18 residues. CDR1 and CDR2 (germline): LGHDT, YNNKEL (reference sequence). V lost 2 bases and J lost 6; bases outside the gene matches: 10. The chain carries TRBV3-1 (or the pseudogene TRBV3-2) and TRBJ2-3; 14 nucleotides line up with TRBD2. Sequenced material: peripheral blood. The source of this sequence is a woman aged 70-85 years with COVID-19, enrolled during active disease. CDR3 sequence reads: CASSQLKGTSGRGDTQYF. CDR3 nucleotides: TGTGCCAGCAGCCAATTAAAGGGGACTAGCGGGAGAGGGGATACGCAGTATTTT.